This T cell receptor beta chain was sequenced during a study of naive and memory T cell subsets. Findings of the study overall: The power law exponent of TCR abundance differed between naive and memory cells. In naive cells, over 85% of TCR sequences were seen only once.

Two oligonucleotides, mixed equimolar, formed the beta constant-region primer covering TRBC1 and TRBC2. A 12-nucleotide UMI and the SP2 primer were added to the cDNA 3' end by oligonucleotide ligation. Nested alpha and beta constant-region primers with the SP2 primer drove four PCR rounds on ligated cDNA. TCRdb re-analysed the UMI-ligation and nested PCR reads in MiXCR, keeping a single row per CDR3 protein. The profile covers 140,000 to 150,000 distinct CDR3 sequences, with around 15% appearing a single time and approximately 0.13% taken by the ten largest. The V and J ends lost 0 bases and 8 bases respectively, with 11 bases between them. The germline CDR1 and CDR2 sequences are SGHDT and YYEEEE. CDR3 length: 13 amino acids. This clonotype was recorded a few times. The antigen remains unidentified.

This TCR was sampled from a human donor in good health. This rearrangement joins TRBV5-6 to TRBJ1-1, with a weak D call TRBD1 (5 bases). Input material: naive CD4+ T cells from blood. The CDR3 protein is CASSLDRWGEAFF. CDR3 in DNA: TGTGCCAGCAGCTTGGATAGGTGGGGCGAAGCTTTCTTT. Using reference TRBV5-6 and TRBJ1-1 for the parts outside the CDR3, the full variable domain is DAGVTQSPTHLIKTRGQQVTLRCSPKSGHDTVSWYQQALGQGPQFIFQYYEEEERQRGNFPDRFSGHQFPNYSSELNVNALLLGDSALYLCASSLDRWGEAFFGQGTRLTVV.